The sequence of this T cell receptor (beta chain) was determined in a study of blood T cells in healthy people across ages. Primed by a sample-barcoded 5' primer and a J-beta primer mix, a second PCR proceeded for about 6 to 12 cycles. Each cDNA molecule was tagged by a template-switch adaptor with 12 random nucleotides. Each CDR3 protein is one row after TCRdb ran MiXCR on the 5' RACE reads. The profile shows about 830,000 distinct CDR3 sequences, about 62% of them singletons. The clonotype comes from a man aged 25-45 years in good health. Input material: blood.

CDR3 in amino acids: CASSQYPGGGETQYF. CDR3 in DNA: TGCGCCAGCAGCCAATACCCCGGGGGGGGAGAGACCCAGTACTTC. V and J are TRBV4-3 and TRBJ2-5, with 8 bases aligning to TRBD2. The V segment lost 2 bases and the J segment 4 bases; nucleotides outside the gene matches: 6. The CDR3 is 15 residues long. In germline, CDR1 is LGHNA, CDR2 YSLEER.